This T cell receptor (beta chain) was found in a study of naive and memory T cell subsets. An equimolar mix of two oligonucleotides served as the beta constant-region primer for TRBC1 and TRBC2. Ligated cDNA was amplified by four rounds of PCR with nested alpha and beta constant-region primers and SP2. TCRdb processed the UMI-ligation and nested PCR reads anew with MiXCR; each CDR3 protein has one entry. The repertoire includes some 82,000 distinct CDR3 sequences, approximately 10% of them detected once, and around 1.3% sits in the top ten. The CDR3 has 13 residues. Trimming stripped 1 base from V and 8 bases from J, with 12 bases between. This clonotype was detected ten times or more. Antigen specificity is unknown. Study observations and caveats: TCR abundance followed a power law differing between naive and memory subsets. Naive and memory repertoire findings lacked a ground truth for validation.

This TCR derives from a human donor in good health. Material: naive CD8+ T cells from blood. The chain recombines TRBV12-3 or TRBV12-4 with TRBJ2-7; D uncertain. The CDR3 nucleotides are TGTGCCAGCAGTTTAGAAACGGACCCCAAGCAGTACTTC. Its protein product is CASSLETDPKQYF.